This T cell receptor (beta chain) was documented in a study of blood T cell repertoires in COVID-19. About the study: Italy, Spain and the United States were the sources of the convalescent and acute COVID-19 samples.

Germline-derived CDR1 and CDR2 are ENHRY and SYGVKD. CDR3 size: 14 residues. The trim removed 8 bases at V and 4 bases at J, leaving 9 bases unmatched. The repertoire was sequenced with immunoSEQ multiplex PCR; TCRdb's copy has only in-frame clones and lacks some. The repertoire has 63,000 or so clones, roughly 80% of them found once; the top ten carry around 16%. The chain combines TRBV10-3 with TRBJ2-7; 9 bases map to TRBD1. The source material was peripheral blood. The TCR originated in a man aged 80 or over with active COVID-19. CDR3 residues: CAIGPRGQGYEQYF. CDR3 nucleotide sequence: TGTGCCATCGGCCCCAGGGGACAGGGATACGAGCAGTACTTC.